The source of this T cell receptor (beta chain) is a study of beta chain features in type 1 diabetes. Notes on the study in general: TCRB CDR3s were moderately but significantly shorter in Type 1 diabetes patients in all four CD4+ subsets. Cells with high TCR expression could be over-represented when cDNA is sequenced. At VDJ recombination sites, type 1 diabetes patients had fewer insertions and more deleted nucleotides.

CDR3 length equals 17 residues. Deletions cut 0 bases from V and 5 bases from J, with 14 bases between. The germline V gene encodes CDR1 SEHNR and CDR2 FQNEAQ (reference sequence). In this sample, this clone turned up a few times. Its antigen is unidentified. Expressed TCRB transcripts were sequenced after all isolated RNA was converted to cDNA. This table comes from immunoSEQ multiplex PCR, and its TCRdb copy is limited to in-frame clones, with some not included. The top ten hold around 0.017% of the sample, which has over 200,000 clones, about a tenth seen once. This TCR derives from a young man with type 1 diabetes. The chain couples TRBV7-9 to TRBJ1-6, with unresolved D. Sequencing used naive CD4+ T cells from blood. CDR3 amino acids: CASSLATGKRDNSPLHF. The CDR3 DNA sequence: TGTGCCAGCAGCTTAGCGACGGGGAAAAGGGATAATTCACCCCTCCACTTT.